The 20 T cell receptor beta chains below come from one sample, sequenced in a study of blood T cell repertoires in COVID-19. The repertoire was sequenced with immunoSEQ multiplex PCR; TCRdb's copy has only in-frame clones and lacks some. The sample lists a few hundred thousand clones, more than 75% seen once, with 1% in the top ten. The specimen was peripheral blood. All receptors derive from a man aged 45 to 65 with active or convalescent COVID-19.

This sequence joins TRBV6-5 and TRBJ2-3; tentatively, D is TRBD1 (7 bases). Trimming stripped 2 bases from V and 2 bases from J, with 11 bases between. CDR3 length: 15 residues. CDR1 is MNHEY and CDR2 is SVGAGI in the germline V gene. The DNA for the CDR3 is TGTGCCAGCAGTTACGGACAGGACTACACAGATACGCAGTATTTT. Its protein product is CASSYGQDYTDTQYF.

This chain uses TRBV5-6 with TRBJ1-3; TRBD1 agrees at 9 bases. The CDR3 has 14 residues. Germline V lookup: CDR1 SGHDT, CDR2 YYEEEE. Trimming took 3 bases from V and 5 from J; bases not matched to a gene: 3. The CDR3: CASSWGTGRNTIYF. The CDR3 DNA follows: TGTGCCAGCAGCTGGGGGACAGGGAGAAACACCATATATTTT.

The gene calls are TRBV2 and TRBJ2-3; tentatively, D is TRBD2 (6 bases). The V gene lost 4 bases and the J gene lost 4 bases, with 9 bases spanning the gap. CDR1 and CDR2 from the germline V gene are SNHLY and FYNNEI. The CDR3 runs 13 residues. The CDR3 reads CASSGGVADTQYF. The CDR3 DNA follows: TGTGCCAGCAGTGGCGGGGTGGCAGATACGCAGTATTTT. Using reference TRBV2 and TRBJ2-3 for the parts outside the CDR3, the full variable domain is EPEVTQTPSHQVTQMGQEVILRCVPISNHLYFYWYRQILGQKVEFLVSFYNNEISEKSEIFDDQFSVERPDGSNFTLKIRSTKLEDSAMYFCASSGGVADTQYFGPGTRLTVL.

V gene TRBV2 combines with J gene TRBJ2-2; 9 nucleotides align to TRBD2. V shed 6 bases, J shed 3 bases, and the junction held 5 bases outside the gene matches. Germline lookup yields CDR1 SNHLY and CDR2 FYNNEI. This CDR3 comprises 15 residues. The CDR3 DNA reads as TGTGCCAGCAGCGCTGTAGCGGGGGACACCGGGGAGCTGTTTTTT. Protein: CASSAVAGDTGELFF.

V gene TRBV23-1 combines with J gene TRBJ2-3; D is undetermined. TRBV23-1 is sorted into the ORF group, with uncertain function. Trimming left V 0 bases short and J 4 bases short, with 8 bases between. The CDR3 length is 14 residues. Here the CDR3 DNA reads TGCGCCAGCAGTCAATCGGGCCGCTCAGATACGCAGTATTTT. It translates to CASSQSGRSDTQYF.

The rearrangement uses TRBV7-2 and TRBJ2-1; TRBD2 aligns across 9 bases. V lost 4 bases to trimming and J lost 0 bases; unmatched junction nucleotides: 4. The CDR3 runs to 16 residues. From germline, CDR1 is SGHTA and CDR2 FQGNSA. CDR3 sequence: CASSSRGGASYNEQFF. The DNA for the CDR3 is TGTGCCAGCAGCTCCCGCGGGGGGGCCTCCTACAATGAGCAGTTCTTC.

This clone appeared a single time. The gene calls are TRBV27 and TRBJ2-2; perhaps TRBD2 as D (5 bases). The V and J ends lost 0 bases and 6 bases respectively, with 11 bases between them. CDR3 length equals 15 residues. Germline values: CDR1 MNHEY, CDR2 SMNVEV (reference sequence). The CDR3 protein is CASSLSRGSPGELFF. DNA of the CDR3: TGTGCCAGCAGTTTATCGAGAGGGAGCCCCGGGGAGCTGTTTTTT.

This chain uses TRBV5-5 with TRBJ2-7; D not resolved. The CDR3 runs 14 residues. CDR1 and CDR2 (germline): SGHKS, YYEKEE (reference sequence). Trimming cost V 2 bases and J 0 bases, with 9 bases left between them. Here the CDR3 DNA reads TGTGCCAGCAGCTTCAGTTCGCTCTCCTACGAGCAGTACTTC. This codes for CASSFSSLSYEQYF.

This clone has a handful of counts. CDR3 nucleotide sequence: TGTGCCAGCAGCTTACTGGACAGGGGGAACTCCTACGAGCAGTACTTC. This gives the protein CASSLLDRGNSYEQYF. The V call is TRBV7-8, the J call TRBJ2-7; 10 bases align to TRBD1. Germline loops: CDR1 SGHVS, CDR2 FQNEAQ. V lost 2 bases and J lost 0; bases outside the gene matches: 4. The CDR3 extends over 16 amino acids. Supplemented by reference TRBV7-8 and TRBJ2-7, the full variable domain reads GAGVSQSPRYKVAKRGQDVALRCDPISGHVSLFWYQQALGQGPEFLTYFQNEAQLDKSGLPSDRFFAERPEGSVSTLKIQRTQQEDSAVYLCASSLLDRGNSYEQYFGPGTRLTVT.

V gene TRBV3-1 (or the pseudogene TRBV3-2) combines with J gene TRBJ1-1, with a possible D match to TRBD1 (5 bases). This CDR3 is built from 13 residues. CDR1 and CDR2 from the germline V gene are LGHDT and YNNKEL (reference sequence). Trimming took 0 bases from V and 7 from J, leaving 9 bases between them. For the CDR3, the DNA is TGTGCCAGCAGCCAAGATCCACAGGATGAAGCTTTCTTT. Translation: CASSQDPQDEAFF.

V gene TRBV25-1 combines with J gene TRBJ1-1; 11 bases line up with TRBD1. The V segment lost 0 bases and the J segment 3 bases; nucleotides outside the gene matches: 6. In germline, CDR1 is MGHDK, CDR2 SYGVNS. CDR3 length: 17 residues. CDR3: CASSEYRTGGADTEAFF. CDR3 nucleotides: TGTGCCAGCAGTGAATATCGGACAGGGGGCGCGGACACTGAAGCTTTCTTT.

V gene TRBV7-2 combines with J gene TRBJ2-7; a weak D match, TRBD1 (5 bases). This CDR3 is 16 amino acids long. Germline V gene sequence: CDR1 SGHTA, CDR2 FQGNSA. Trimming pared 1 base from V and 0 bases from J, leaving 13 bases between. The CDR3 region is CASSLDGASASYEQYF. In DNA form, the CDR3 reads TGTGCCAGCAGCTTAGATGGGGCATCAGCCTCCTACGAGCAGTACTTC.

The CDR3 here is CASSGRDRGLETQYF. In nucleotides, the CDR3 is TGTGCCAGCAGTGGCCGGGACAGGGGGCTGGAGACCCAGTACTTC. The V gene is TRBV28, the J gene TRBJ2-5, with TRBD1 matching 12 bases. V gave up 5 bases and J gave up 5 bases; unmatched junction bases: 6. The CDR3 spans 15 residues. CDR1 MDHEN and CDR2 SYDVKM come from the germline V gene. Filled out from reference TRBV28 and TRBJ2-5, the complete variable domain reads DVKVTQSSRYLVKRTGEKVFLECVQDMDHENMFWYRQDPGLGLRLIYFSYDVKMKEKGDIPEGYSVSREKKERFSLILESASTNQTSMYLCASSGRDRGLETQYFGPGTRLLVL.

The chain links TRBV4-3 to TRBJ2-7, with TRBD2 matching 8 bases. Germline CDR1 is LGHNA and CDR2 is YSLEER. V shed 0 bases and J 2 bases; nucleotides not matched to a gene: 15. The CDR3 extends over 19 amino acids. The CDR3 sequence is CASSQDSVGTRALAYEQYF. CDR3 sequence (DNA): TGCGCCAGCAGCCAAGATTCCGTTGGGACTAGAGCCCTAGCCTACGAGCAGTACTTC.

This chain connects TRBV5-1 to TRBJ2-3; 7 nucleotides align to TRBD2. The CDR3 is 14 amino acids. The V segment lost 7 bases and the J segment 2 bases; nucleotides outside the gene matches: 7. CDR1 is SGHRS, CDR2 YFSETQ, per germline. CDR3 DNA sequence: TGCGCCAGCCACCCCGGGACTATCACAGATACGCAGTATTTT. Amino acid sequence: CASHPGTITDTQYF.

This CDR3 is CASSQNRATNEKLFF. The CDR3 DNA follows: TGTGCCAGCAGCCAAAACAGGGCAACTAATGAAAAACTGTTTTTT. The gene calls are TRBV7-8 and TRBJ1-4, with a weak D call TRBD1 (6 bases). CDR1 SGHVS and CDR2 FQNEAQ come from the germline V gene. The germline V and J ends were trimmed by 5 bases and 0 bases, with 10 bases remaining between them. There are 15 residues in the CDR3.

With respect to this clone: This same CDR3 is encoded by further DNA sequences in the sample. The chain joins TRBV10-3 to TRBJ2-7; 9 bases agree with TRBD1. The CDR3 covers 14 residues. The J segment lost 4 bases and the V segment lost 0 bases, leaving 1 base of the junction unmatched. Germline CDR1 is ENHRY and CDR2 is SYGVKD. The CDR3 spells CAISESTGGYEQYF. For the CDR3, the DNA is TGTGCCATCAGTGAGTCGACAGGGGGATACGAGCAGTACTTC.

The rearrangement joins TRBV5-1 to TRBJ1-3; TRBD1 matches at 9 bases. J was trimmed by 5 bases and V by 0 bases; bases with no gene match: 3. The CDR3 contains 15 residues. Germline lookup yields CDR1 SGHRS and CDR2 YFSETQ. The CDR3 is CASSLAGQGRNTIYF. In DNA, the CDR3 is TGCGCCAGCAGCTTGGCAGGACAGGGGAGAAACACCATATATTTT.

DNA of the CDR3: TGTGCCAGCACGGACAGAATGAACACTGAAGCTTTCTTT. Amino acid sequence: CASTDRMNTEAFF. The J gene is TRBJ1-1, the V gene TRBV19, with D possibly TRBD1 on 6 matching bases. Trimming took 9 bases from V and 0 from J, leaving 11 bases between them. Germline V CDR1 and CDR2: LNHDA, SQIVND (reference sequence). The CDR3 covers 13 residues.

The V call is TRBV28, the J call TRBJ1-3, with D possibly TRBD1 on 6 matching bases. V was pared by 6 bases and J by 0 bases, with 15 bases between. Germline V gene sequence: CDR1 MDHEN, CDR2 SYDVKM. The CDR3 consists of 16 residues. The CDR3 here is CASSPGQMLSGNTIYF. CDR3 DNA: TGTGCCAGCAGCCCCGGACAGATGCTCTCTGGAAACACCATATATTTT.